This T cell receptor (beta chain) was profiled in a study of T cell responses to AZD1222 COVID-19 vaccine. Study results and limitations: Among spike-specific TCRs, nearly half reportedly target unmutated variant regions.

Only in-frame clones appear in the TCRdb table, and some are missing; sequencing was by immunoSEQ multiplex PCR. The sample lists 100,000 to 150,000 clones; around 92% were seen once. The CDR3 covers 17 residues. Deletions cut 1 base from V and 0 bases from J, with 13 bases between. CDR1 MNHEY and CDR2 SVGEGT come from the germline V gene. This clone came up once. Its antigen remains unidentified. The V gene is TRBV6-2 or TRBV6-3, the J gene TRBJ1-5; D gene ambiguous. The clonotype was recovered from an adult in good health. The sequences come from peripheral blood, collected on day 0 of AZD1222 vaccination. The CDR3 DNA is TGTGCCAGCAGTTACTGGTGGGAGGTCGATAGCAATCAGCCCCAGCATTTT. Encoded protein: CASSYWWEVDSNQPQHF.